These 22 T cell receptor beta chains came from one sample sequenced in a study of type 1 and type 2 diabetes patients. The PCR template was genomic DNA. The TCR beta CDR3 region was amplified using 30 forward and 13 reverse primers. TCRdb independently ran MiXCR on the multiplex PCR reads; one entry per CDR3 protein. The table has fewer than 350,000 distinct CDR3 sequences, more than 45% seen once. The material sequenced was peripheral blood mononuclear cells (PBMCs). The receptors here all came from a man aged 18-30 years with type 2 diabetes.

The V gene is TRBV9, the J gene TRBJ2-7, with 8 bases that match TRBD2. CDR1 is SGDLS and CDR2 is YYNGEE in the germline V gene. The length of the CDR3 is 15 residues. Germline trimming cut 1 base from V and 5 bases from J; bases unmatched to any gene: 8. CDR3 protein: CASSVSSGSEHEQYF. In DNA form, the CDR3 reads TGTGCCAGCAGCGTATCCAGCGGGAGCGAACACGAGCAGTACTTC.

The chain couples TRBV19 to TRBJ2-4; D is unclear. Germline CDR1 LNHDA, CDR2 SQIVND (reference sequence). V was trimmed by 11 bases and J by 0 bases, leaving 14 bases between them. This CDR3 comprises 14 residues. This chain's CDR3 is CARSVGLAKNIQYF. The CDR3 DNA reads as TGTGCCCGGAGTGTCGGGCTAGCCAAAAACATTCAGTACTTC.

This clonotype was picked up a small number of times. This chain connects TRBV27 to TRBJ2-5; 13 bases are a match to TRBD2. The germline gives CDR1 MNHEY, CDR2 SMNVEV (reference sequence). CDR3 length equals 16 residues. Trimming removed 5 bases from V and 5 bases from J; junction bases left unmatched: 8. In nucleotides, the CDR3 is TGTGCCAGCAGTCCGCCGGGACTAGCGGGGATGGAGACCCAGTACTTC. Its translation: CASSPPGLAGMETQYF.

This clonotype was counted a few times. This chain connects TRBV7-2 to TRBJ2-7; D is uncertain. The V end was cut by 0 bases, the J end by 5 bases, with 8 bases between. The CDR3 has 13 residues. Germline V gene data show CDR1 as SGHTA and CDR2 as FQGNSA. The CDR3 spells CASSLAIRNEQYF. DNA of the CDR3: TGTGCCAGCAGCTTAGCGATAAGAAACGAGCAGTACTTC. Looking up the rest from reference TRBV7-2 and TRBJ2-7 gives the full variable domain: GAGVSQSPSNKVTEKGKDVELRCDPISGHTALYWYRQSLGQGLEFLIYFQGNSAPDKSGLPSDRFSAERTGGSVSTLTIQRTQQEDSAVYLCASSLAIRNEQYFGPGTRLTVT.

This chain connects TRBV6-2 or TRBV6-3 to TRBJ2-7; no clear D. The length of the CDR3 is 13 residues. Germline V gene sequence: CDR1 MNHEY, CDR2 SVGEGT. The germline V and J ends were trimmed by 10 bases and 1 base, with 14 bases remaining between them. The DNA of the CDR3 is TGTGCCACCCGGGTCCCCAGTTCCTACGAGCAGTACTTC. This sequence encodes CATRVPSSYEQYF.

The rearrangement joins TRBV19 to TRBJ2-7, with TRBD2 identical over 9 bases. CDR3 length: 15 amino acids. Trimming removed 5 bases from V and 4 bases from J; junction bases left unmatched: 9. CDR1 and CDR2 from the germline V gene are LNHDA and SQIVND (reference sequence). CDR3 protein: CASSPIAGAGYEQYF. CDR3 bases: TGTGCCAGTAGTCCCATAGCGGGAGCTGGATACGAGCAGTACTTC. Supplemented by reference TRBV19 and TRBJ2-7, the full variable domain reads DGGITQSPKYLFRKEGQNVTLSCEQNLNHDAMYWYRQDPGQGLRLIYYSQIVNDFQKGDIAEGYSVSREKKESFPLTVTSAQKNPTAFYLCASSPIAGAGYEQYFGPGTRLTVT.

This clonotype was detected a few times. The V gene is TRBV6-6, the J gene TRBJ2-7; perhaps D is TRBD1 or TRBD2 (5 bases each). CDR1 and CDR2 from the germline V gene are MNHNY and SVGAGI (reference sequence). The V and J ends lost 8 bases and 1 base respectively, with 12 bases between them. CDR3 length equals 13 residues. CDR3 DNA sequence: TGTGCCAGCTGGGGGACGGCTTCCTACGAGCAGTACTTC. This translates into CASWGTASYEQYF.

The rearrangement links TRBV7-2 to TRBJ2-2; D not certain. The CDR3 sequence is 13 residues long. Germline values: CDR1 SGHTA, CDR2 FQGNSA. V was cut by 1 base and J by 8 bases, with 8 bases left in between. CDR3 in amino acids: CASSLVFPGELFF. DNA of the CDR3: TGTGCCAGCAGCTTAGTGTTTCCTGGGGAGCTGTTTTTT.

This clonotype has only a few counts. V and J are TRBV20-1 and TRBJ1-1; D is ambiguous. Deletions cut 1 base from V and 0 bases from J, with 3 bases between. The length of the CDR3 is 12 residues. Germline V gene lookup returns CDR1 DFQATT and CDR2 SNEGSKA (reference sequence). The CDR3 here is CSARGMNTEAFF. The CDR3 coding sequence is TGCAGTGCTAGAGGGATGAACACTGAAGCTTTCTTT.

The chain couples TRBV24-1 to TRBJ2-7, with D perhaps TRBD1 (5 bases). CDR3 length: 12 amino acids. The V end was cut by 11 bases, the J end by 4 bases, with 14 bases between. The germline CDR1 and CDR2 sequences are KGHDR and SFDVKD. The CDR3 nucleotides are TGTGCCATCCGACAGTCCGGGTACGAGCAGTACTTC. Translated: CAIRQSGYEQYF.

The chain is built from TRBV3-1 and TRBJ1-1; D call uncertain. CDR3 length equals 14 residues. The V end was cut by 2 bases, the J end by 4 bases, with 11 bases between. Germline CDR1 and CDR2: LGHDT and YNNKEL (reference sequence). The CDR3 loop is CASSQLGLSTEAFF. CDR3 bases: TGTGCCAGCAGCCAACTGGGGTTAAGCACTGAAGCTTTCTTT.

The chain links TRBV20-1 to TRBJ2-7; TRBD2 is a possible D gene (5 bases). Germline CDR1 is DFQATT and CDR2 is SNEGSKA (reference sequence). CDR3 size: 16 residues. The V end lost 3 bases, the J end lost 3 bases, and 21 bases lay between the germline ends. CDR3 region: CSARGTRLADRYEQYF. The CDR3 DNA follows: TGCAGTGCTAGGGGAACGAGGCTAGCTGATCGCTACGAGCAGTACTTC.

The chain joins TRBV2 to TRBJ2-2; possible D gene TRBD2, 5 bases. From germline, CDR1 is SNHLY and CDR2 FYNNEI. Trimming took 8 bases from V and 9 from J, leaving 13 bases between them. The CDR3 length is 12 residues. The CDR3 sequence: CASGEPTRELFF. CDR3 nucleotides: TGTGCCAGCGGGGAACCGACTAGGGAGCTGTTTTTT.

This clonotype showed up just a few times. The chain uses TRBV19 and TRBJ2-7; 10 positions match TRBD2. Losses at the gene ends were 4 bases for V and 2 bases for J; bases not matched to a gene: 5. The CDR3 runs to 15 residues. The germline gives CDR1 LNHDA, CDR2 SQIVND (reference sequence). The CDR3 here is CASSTQLAGPYEQYF. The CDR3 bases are TGTGCCAGTAGTACCCAACTAGCGGGACCCTACGAGCAGTACTTC.

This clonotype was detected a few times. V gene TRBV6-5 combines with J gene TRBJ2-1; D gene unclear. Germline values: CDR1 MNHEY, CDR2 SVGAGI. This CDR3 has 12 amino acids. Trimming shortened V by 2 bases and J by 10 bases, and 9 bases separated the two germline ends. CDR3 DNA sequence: TGTGCCAGCAGTTACCCAACTCCCGAGCAGTTCTTC. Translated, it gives CASSYPTPEQFF.

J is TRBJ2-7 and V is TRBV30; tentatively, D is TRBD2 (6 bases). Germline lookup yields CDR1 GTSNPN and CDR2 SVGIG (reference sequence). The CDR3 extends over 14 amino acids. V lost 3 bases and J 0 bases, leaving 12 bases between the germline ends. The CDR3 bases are TGTGCCTGGAGGGGGGGAGCCAGCTCCTACGAGCAGTACTTC. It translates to CAWRGGASSYEQYF. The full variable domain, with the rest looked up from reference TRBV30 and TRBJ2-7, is SQTIHQWPATLVQPVGSPLSLECTVEGTSNPNLYWYRQAAGRGLQLLFYSVGIGQISSEVPQNLSASRPQDRQFILSSKKLLLSDSGFYLCAWRGGASSYEQYFGPGTRLTVT.

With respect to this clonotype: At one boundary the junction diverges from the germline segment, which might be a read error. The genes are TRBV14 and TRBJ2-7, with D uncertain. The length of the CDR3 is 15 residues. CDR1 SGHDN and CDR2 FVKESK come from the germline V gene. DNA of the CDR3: TGTGCCAGCAGCCAAGAGACACCCGACTCCTACGAGAAGTACTTC. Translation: CASSQETPDSYEKYF. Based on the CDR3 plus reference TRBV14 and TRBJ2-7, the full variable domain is EAGVTQFPSHSVIEKGQTVTLRCDPISGHDNLYWYRRVMGKEIKFLLHFVKESKQDESGMPNNRFLAERTGGTYSTLKVQPAELEDSGVYFCASSQETPDSYEKYFGPGTRLTVT.

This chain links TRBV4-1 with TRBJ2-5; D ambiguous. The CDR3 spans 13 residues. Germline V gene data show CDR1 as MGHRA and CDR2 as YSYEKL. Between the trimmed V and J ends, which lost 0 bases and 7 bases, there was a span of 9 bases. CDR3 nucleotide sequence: TGCGCCAGCAGCCAAGATATTCGGACGACCCAGTACTTC. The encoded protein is CASSQDIRTTQYF.

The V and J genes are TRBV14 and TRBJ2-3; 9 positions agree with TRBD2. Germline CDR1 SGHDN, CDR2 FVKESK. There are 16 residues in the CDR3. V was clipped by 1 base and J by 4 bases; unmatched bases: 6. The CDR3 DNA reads TGTGCCAGCAGCCAAGGTCTAGCGGGGTACTCAGATACGCAGTATTTT. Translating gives CASSQGLAGYSDTQYF.

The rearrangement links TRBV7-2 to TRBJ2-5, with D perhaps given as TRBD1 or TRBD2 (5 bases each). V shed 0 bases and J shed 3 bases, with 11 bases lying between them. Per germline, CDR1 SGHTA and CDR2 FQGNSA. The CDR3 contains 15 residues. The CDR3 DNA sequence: TGTGCCAGCAGCTTAGCATTTCAGGGAGAAGAGACCCAGTACTTC. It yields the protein CASSLAFQGEETQYF.

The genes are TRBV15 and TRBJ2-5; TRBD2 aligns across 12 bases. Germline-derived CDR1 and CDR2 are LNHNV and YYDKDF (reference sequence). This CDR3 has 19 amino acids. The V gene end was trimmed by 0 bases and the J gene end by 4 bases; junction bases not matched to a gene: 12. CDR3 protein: CATSRDPGLAGLWGETQYF. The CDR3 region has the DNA TGTGCCACCAGCAGAGATCCAGGACTAGCGGGATTGTGGGGAGAGACCCAGTACTTC.

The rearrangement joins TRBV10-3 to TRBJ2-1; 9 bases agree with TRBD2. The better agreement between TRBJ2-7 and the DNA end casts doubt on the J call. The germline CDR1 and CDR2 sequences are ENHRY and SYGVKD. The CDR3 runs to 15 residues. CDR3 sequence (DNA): TGTGCCATCATGGGGAGGACTAGCGCCTACAATGAGCAGTACTTC. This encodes CAIMGRTSAYNEQYF.